The 2 T cell receptor beta chains presented below share a single source sample, sequenced in a study of cytomegalovirus exposure and HLA in healthy donors. 13 Jbeta primers and 60 Vbeta primers were used for the PCR. Using immunoSEQ multiplex PCR, the repertoire was profiled, and TCRdb retains in-frame clones only, with some absent. The repertoire consists of under 200,000 clones, with roughly 80% occurring once and the leading ten covering around 1.7%. Material for sequencing was PBMCs. These receptors all come from a woman younger than 35 in good health and CMV-seronegative.

The CDR3 DNA reads as TGTGCCAGCAGCTGGGGACCGGGACAGGCCCGCTCCTACGAGCAGTACTTC. Encoded protein: CASSWGPGQARSYEQYF. The V gene is TRBV5-8, the J gene TRBJ2-7, with 8 positions matching TRBD1. V lost 3 bases, J lost 0 bases, and 11 bases stayed unmatched. From germline, CDR1 is SGHTS and CDR2 YDEGEE. The CDR3 is 17 amino acids.

In this sample, this clone turned up a few times. The V gene is TRBV4-3, the J gene TRBJ1-3; D remains ambiguous. The germline gives CDR1 LGHNA, CDR2 YSLEER. The CDR3 contains 14 residues. Between the trimmed V and J ends, which lost 0 bases and 4 bases, there was a span of 7 bases. CDR3 in DNA: TGCGCCAGCAGCCAAGATTACTCAGGAAACACCATATATTTT. Protein: CASSQDYSGNTIYF.